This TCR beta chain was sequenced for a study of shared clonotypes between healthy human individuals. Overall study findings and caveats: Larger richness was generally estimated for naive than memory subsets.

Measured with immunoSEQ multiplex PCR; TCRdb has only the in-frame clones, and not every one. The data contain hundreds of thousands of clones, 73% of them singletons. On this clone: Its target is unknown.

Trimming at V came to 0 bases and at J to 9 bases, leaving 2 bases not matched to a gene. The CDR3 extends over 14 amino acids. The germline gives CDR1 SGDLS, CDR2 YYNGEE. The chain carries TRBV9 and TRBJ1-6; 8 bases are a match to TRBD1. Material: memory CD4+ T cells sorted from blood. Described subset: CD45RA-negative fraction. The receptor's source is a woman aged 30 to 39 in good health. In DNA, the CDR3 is TGTGCCAGCAGCGTAGCAGGGGGCAGTTCACCCCTCCACTTT. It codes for CASSVAGGSSPLHF.